This T cell receptor (beta chain) was sequenced in a study of regulatory T cells in long-lasting Graves disease. There are many counts of this clonotype. The time point here: newly diagnosed GD, antithyroid drugs for less than 3 months. Isolated PBMC RNA provided the starting material for the TCR library. The CDR3 sequence is 16 residues long. Trimming took 3 bases from V and 0 from J; bases not matched to a gene: 5. Germline lookup yields CDR1 PRHDT and CDR2 FYEKMQ (reference sequence). Investigators prepared the TCR beta libraries by applying iRepertoire HTBI primers and Arm-PCR of CDR3 regions. Via MiXCR, TCRdb re-called the multiplex PCR reads, giving one row per CDR3 protein. The repertoire holds 500,000 or so distinct CDR3 sequences, roughly 15% seen once, with 17% in the top ten. These sequences were also reported in another study, on T cells in Graves' hyperthyroidism and ophthalmopathy. From that report: Primed by the HTBI set, a first-round RT-PCR was run on the TCR CDR3. Ophthalmopathy stood apart from stable hyperthyroidism in a 13 V-J model.

The sequence was obtained from a woman between 45 and 60 years old with Graves disease. The material was peripheral blood mononuclear cells (PBMCs), obtained at new diagnosis, from a patient treated with antithyroid drugs. The rearrangement uses TRBV13 and TRBJ1-5; 7 bases map to TRBD1. The CDR3 protein is CASSFRDRFSNQPQHF. The CDR3 nucleotides read TGTGCCAGCAGCTTCCGGGACAGATTTAGCAATCAGCCCCAGCATTTT.